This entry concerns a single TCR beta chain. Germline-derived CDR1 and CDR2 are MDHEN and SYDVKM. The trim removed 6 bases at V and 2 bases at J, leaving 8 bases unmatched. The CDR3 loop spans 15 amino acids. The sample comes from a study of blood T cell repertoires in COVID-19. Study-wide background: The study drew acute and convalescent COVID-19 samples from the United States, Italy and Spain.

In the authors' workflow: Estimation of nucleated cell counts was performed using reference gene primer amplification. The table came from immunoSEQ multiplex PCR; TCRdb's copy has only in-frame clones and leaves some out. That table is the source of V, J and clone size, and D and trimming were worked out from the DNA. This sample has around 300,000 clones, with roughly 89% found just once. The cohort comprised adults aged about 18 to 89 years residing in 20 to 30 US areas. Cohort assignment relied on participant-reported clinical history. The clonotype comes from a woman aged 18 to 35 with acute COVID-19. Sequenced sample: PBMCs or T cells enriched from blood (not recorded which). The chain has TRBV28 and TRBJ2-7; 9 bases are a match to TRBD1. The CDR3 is CASRAQDRGTYEQYF. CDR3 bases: TGTGCCAGCAGAGCGCAGGACAGGGGCACCTACGAGCAGTACTTC.